Listed below are T cell receptor beta chains from one sample, sequenced in a study of identical twins. A single record per CDR3 protein comes from TCRdb applying MiXCR to the 5' RACE reads. The profile covers approximately 1.8 million distinct CDR3 sequences, with under 35% appearing a single time and over 0.25% taken by the ten largest. The specimen was cord blood. These receptors were obtained from a newborn girl in good health. Both conserved end residues are part of each CDR3. Fields, in order: V gene, J gene, D gene, clone size, CDR3 DNA, CDR3 protein. D genes are given only for firm matches. Rows give clone size only sometimes, using once, few, many, or a class for an expanded clone.

TRBV12-3/TRBV12-4	TRBJ1-5	NA	NA	TGTGCCAGCAGTTTCGTCTACCCACAATATAGCAATCAGCCCCAGCATTTT	CASSFVYPQYSNQPQHF
TRBV29-1	TRBJ2-3	TRBD1	NA	TGCAGCGTGTCCGGGACAGGGCTCCATCATACGCAGTATTTT	CSVSGTGLHHTQYF
TRBV7-9	TRBJ1-2	NA	NA	TGTGCCAGCAGCTTTGGGACATCCTATGGCTACACCTTC	CASSFGTSYGYTF
TRBV19	TRBJ2-7	NA	NA	TGTGCCAGTAGTATTGGGACACTCTACGAGCAGTACTTC	CASSIGTLYEQYF
TRBV25-1	TRBJ2-7	NA	NA	TGTGCCAGCAGCCCCCGTTTCCAGGACACTTACAATGAGCAGTACTTC	CASSPRFQDTYNEQYF
TRBV5-1	TRBJ1-2	NA	once	TGCGCCAGCAGCGCCGACTACTATGGCTACACCTTC	CASSADYYGYTF
TRBV20-1	TRBJ2-3	NA	few	TGCAGTCACAAGCGAAAAAACACAGATACGCAGTATTTT	CSHKRKNTDTQYF
TRBV20-1	TRBJ2-4	TRBD2	NA	TGCAGTCCAGGGGTTAGCGGGGGGCCAAACATTCAGTACTTC	CSPGVSGGPNIQYF
TRBV28	TRBJ2-7	NA	NA	TGTGCCAGCAGCCCCAGGGCCCCCACCGGGAACGAGCAGTACTTC	CASSPRAPTGNEQYF
TRBV7-9	TRBJ1-5	NA	few	TGTGCCAGCAGCTTTGAGAGGAATCAGCCCCAGCATTTT	CASSFERNQPQHF
TRBV5-1	TRBJ2-5	NA	few	TGCGCCAGCAGCTTGGTTAGGCAAGTGGAGACCCAGTACTTC	CASSLVRQVETQYF
TRBV7-9	TRBJ1-1	TRBD1	few	TGTGCCAGCAGCGCATCTTACAGGGGCACTGAAGCTTTCTTT	CASSASYRGTEAFF
TRBV27	TRBJ1-2	NA	NA	TGTGCCAGCAGTTACACCGGGACGGACTATGGCTACACCTTC	CASSYTGTDYGYTF
TRBV6-2/TRBV6-3	TRBJ2-1	NA	NA	TGTGCCAGCCAGACCACCTACGAGCAGTTCTTC	CASQTTYEQFF
TRBV6-1	TRBJ2-7	NA	NA	TGTGCCAGCCACCTAGCCTTCTGGACCTACGAGCAGTACTTC	CASHLAFWTYEQYF
TRBV25-1	TRBJ1-6	NA	NA	TGTGCCAGCAGTGAATCTCGGGGGGTGGAGGGGAATTCACCCCTCCACTTT	CASSESRGVEGNSPLHF
TRBV28	TRBJ2-1	NA	many	TGTGCCAGCAGTTCCCTAGGTGAGCAGTTCTTC	CASSSLGEQFF
TRBV25-1	TRBJ1-1	NA	few	TGTGCCAGCAGGGCTTTGAACACTGAAGCTTTCTTT	CASRALNTEAFF
TRBV12-3/TRBV12-4	TRBJ1-6	NA	many	TGTGCCAGCACCAGGGACTTCTCCTATAATTCACCCCTCCACTTT	CASTRDFSYNSPLHF
TRBV28	TRBJ2-1	TRBD2	NA	TGTGCCAGCAGTTTATGGAGTAGCGGGAGAAATTACAATGAGCAGTTCTTC	CASSLWSSGRNYNEQFF
TRBV14	TRBJ1-2	NA	NA	TGTGCCAGCAGCCCTCACGGGACGTTCGGCTACACCTTC	CASSPHGTFGYTF
TRBV13	TRBJ2-7	NA	few	TGTGCCAGCAGCTTATCTCGGCGGACGTACTACGAGCAGTACTTC	CASSLSRRTYYEQYF
TRBV12-3/TRBV12-4	TRBJ2-7	NA	few	TGTGCCAGCAGTTCCCTCCAAGTGGCGGGACCTTACTACGAGCAGTACTTC	CASSSLQVAGPYYEQYF
TRBV27	TRBJ2-1	TRBD2	few	TGTGCCAGCAGTTTATTGGGTAGCGGGAGAGGAAATGAGCAGTTCTTC	CASSLLGSGRGNEQFF
TRBV9	TRBJ2-3	NA	few	TGTGCCAGCAGCTTCCGCCGGGACGTCAGCACAGATACGCAGTATTTT	CASSFRRDVSTDTQYF
TRBV6-5	TRBJ1-6	NA	NA	TGTGCCAGCAGTTACTCGGGTAGGGAGGGATCACCCCTCCACTTT	CASSYSGREGSPLHF
TRBV6-1	TRBJ1-5	NA	few	TGTGCCAGCAGTGAAGTTGGCCCACGCAATCAGCCCCAGCATTTT	CASSEVGPRNQPQHF
TRBV11-2	TRBJ1-1	TRBD1	NA	TGTGCCAGCAGTTCGCCCCGACAGGGCTTCGGCACTGAAGCTTTCTTT	CASSSPRQGFGTEAFF
TRBV20-1	TRBJ2-3	TRBD2	NA	TGCAGTGCTAGTCCCCTACTAGCGGGAGGGCCAGATACGCAGTATTTT	CSASPLLAGGPDTQYF
TRBV20-1	TRBJ2-7	TRBD1	NA	TGCAGTGCTAGGGGACAGGTGGGGACGGCCTACGAGCAGTACTTC	CSARGQVGTAYEQYF
TRBV3-1	TRBJ2-5	TRBD2	NA	TGTGCCAGCAGCCAGATGACTAGCGGGGGCAATGAGCAGTACTTC	CASSQMTSGGNEQYF
TRBV20-1	TRBJ2-7	NA	NA	TGCAGTGCGAACTCCGGGACGGCCTACGAGCACTACTTC	CSANSGTAYEHYF
TRBV25-1	TRBJ1-1	NA	few	TGTGCCAGCAAAAGTTGGAACACTGAAGCTTTCTTT	CASKSWNTEAFF
TRBV12-3/TRBV12-4	TRBJ1-1	NA	NA	TGTGCCAGCAGTTTATGGCACCAGAACACTGAAGCTTTCTTT	CASSLWHQNTEAFF
TRBV5-1	TRBJ1-2	NA	NA	TGCGCCAGCAGCTTGGGAGGCGGGAAAAGGAACTATGGCTACACCTTC	CASSLGGGKRNYGYTF
TRBV3-1	TRBJ2-3	NA	NA	TGTGCCAGCAGCCATGTAAACACAGATACGCAGTATTTT	CASSHVNTDTQYF
TRBV21-1	TRBJ2-3	NA	few	TGTGCCAGCAGCAGGCCCGTACCAAGCACAGATACGCAGTATTTT	CASSRPVPSTDTQYF
TRBV10-3	TRBJ1-5	NA	NA	TGTGCCATCAGTGGTTCAGGGGCCGGTCAGCCCCAGCATTTT	CAISGSGAGQPQHF
TRBV27	TRBJ2-7	NA	many	TGTGCCAGCATTACGGGCTACGAGCAGTACTTC	CASITGYEQYF
TRBV29-1	TRBJ1-2	TRBD1	many	TGCAGCGTGCCCACAGGGGGTGGCTACACCTTC	CSVPTGGGYTF
TRBV19	TRBJ2-7	NA	NA	TGTGCCAGTAAGGTGGTCTTCGGGCTTGGCGAGCAGTACTTC	CASKVVFGLGEQYF
TRBV29-1	TRBJ2-1	TRBD1	NA	TGCAGCGTTGGGGACAGGGTCCTCAATGAGCAGTTCTTC	CSVGDRVLNEQFF
TRBV7-8	TRBJ2-3	NA	NA	TGTGCCAGCAGCTTAGGGGGATGGAGGGACCGATCAGATACGCAGTATTTT	CASSLGGWRDRSDTQYF
TRBV7-8	TRBJ2-4	NA	NA	TGTGCCAGCAGCCTCGCGTCATACACCAAAAACATTCAGTACTTC	CASSLASYTKNIQYF
TRBV7-6	TRBJ1-2	NA	NA	TGTGCCAGCAGCCTACAGGGCTTCTATGGCTACACCTTC	CASSLQGFYGYTF